One TCR beta chain is described in this entry. The antigen it recognizes is unknown. The sample holds no much larger clone one base away, and base qualities are not on file. The donors were healthy, HIV-negative adults with no recently reported acute infections or vaccinations. Every donor was a Caucasian adult living in Nashville, Tennessee, USA. For unsorted samples, tens of millions of PBMCs were counted, and genomic DNA was extracted using the QIAamp DNA Blood Mini kit. After blood collection by leukapheresis, PBMCs were isolated using Ficoll-Histopaque density gradient centrifugation and then cryopreserved in the vapor phase of liquid nitrogen. Using the deep immunoSEQ assay, TCR CDR3 regions were amplified from genomic DNA by multiplex PCR. Extracted genomic DNA from each cell subset was distributed evenly across all wells of several immunoSEQ 96-well plates, and each plate was treated as a replicate. For unsorted PBMC, roughly 330 ng genomic DNA, equal to roughly 32,000 T cell genomes, was loaded into each replicate PCR. Ten immunoSEQ deep assay plates were used to sequence the unsorted PBMC genomic DNA. Purified libraries were measured with a Qubit 3.0 fluorometer, size-checked on a Bioanalyzer 2100, and measured again with the KAPA Library Quantification kit. Each immunoSEQ 96-well plate was sequenced on its own single-read 150-cycle Illumina NextSeq 550 flow cell. Processing in the source paper ran as follows. Because the immunoSEQ output held only junctional sequences and lacked quality scores, the filtering could not match the filtering applied to full-length reads. To assign V/J genes and CDR3, sequences were annotated against IMGT germline references using PyIR, a Python wrapper for IgBLAST v1.9. Any read was removed if the V/J assignment was weak (E-value above 1e-6), the CDR3 was missing, or the read contained stop codons, out-of-frame junctions, or ambiguous translated residues. V3J clonotypes were defined as sequences sharing the same inferred V gene, J gene, and CDR3 amino acid sequence. To compute the percentage overlap between repertoires, the number of shared unique clonotypes was divided by the size of the smaller repertoire. Richness of each repertoire was evaluated using RTK rarefaction, the Chao1 estimator, and Recon v2.1 estimates of unobserved clonotypes. Here the immuneACCESS table is served through TCRdb, limited to in-frame sequences with V and J called. Missing clones are a known gap in these copies; in checked studies unresolved V genes cover under half, and the rest lacks a known reason. V and J calls and clone size are those listed in that table; D and trimming were worked out from the DNA. Here the sample has about 600,000 clones; 70% to 80% occur a single time. More than 10% of the sample rests with the top ten.

The entry originates in a study of shared clonotypes between healthy human individuals (dated by TCRdb to the early 2020s). Concerning the study at large: The cohort included three men and two women between 18 and 49 years of age. To increase sequencing depth and limit assay-specific biases, different laboratories used diverse techniques to prepare libraries and sequence TCR repertoires. To estimate repertoire size and how much clonotype sharing occurs between individuals, the study deeply sequenced the blood TCR repertoires of five or six healthy adults. Each donor's leukapheresis produced roughly between roughly 0.85 and 10 billion PBMCs.

The full study reports these points: Sampling was restricted to blood, and TCR repertoires in tissue are likely to differ from TCR repertoires in blood. Pairwise subsampling indicated that sequencing depth was expected to affect the degree of clonotype sharing among donors. Because the study included only a small number of donors, the genetic and exposure-history diversity represented was limited.

Trimming accounts for 6 bases at V and 6 bases at J, while the number of junction bases matched to no gene is 7. The CDR3 contains 13 residues, cysteine and phenylalanine counted. This entry keeps only the CDR3 DNA: 39 bases, framed from base 1. CDR1 is given as SGHNT and CDR2 as YENEEA, both from the germline V gene. The sequence links TRBV11-3 to TRBJ2-7; 8 bases in between match TRBD1. This receptor was obtained from a woman between 35 and 50 years old in good health. Some clones in this sample may be carry-over from other donors' samples. Sequenced material: PBMCs. The CDR3 reads as follows: CASSRDRGVEQYF. The nucleotide sequence is given as TGTGCCAGCAGTCGTGACAGGGGAGTCGAGCAGTACTTC.